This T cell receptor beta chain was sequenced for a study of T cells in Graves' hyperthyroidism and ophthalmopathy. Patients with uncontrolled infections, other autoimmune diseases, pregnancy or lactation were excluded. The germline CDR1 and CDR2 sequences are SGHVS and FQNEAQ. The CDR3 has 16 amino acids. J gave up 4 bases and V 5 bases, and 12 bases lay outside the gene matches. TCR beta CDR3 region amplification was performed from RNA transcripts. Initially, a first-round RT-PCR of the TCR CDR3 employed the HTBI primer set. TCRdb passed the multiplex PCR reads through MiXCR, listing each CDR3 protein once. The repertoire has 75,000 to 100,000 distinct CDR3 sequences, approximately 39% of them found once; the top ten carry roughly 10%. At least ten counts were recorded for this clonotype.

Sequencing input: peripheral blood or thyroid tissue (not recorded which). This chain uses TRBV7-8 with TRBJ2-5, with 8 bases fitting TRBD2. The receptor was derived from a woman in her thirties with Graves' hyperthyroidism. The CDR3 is CASSLTSGGGVETQYF. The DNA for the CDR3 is TGTGCCAGCAGCCTAACGAGCGGGGGTGGGGTAGAGACCCAGTACTTC.